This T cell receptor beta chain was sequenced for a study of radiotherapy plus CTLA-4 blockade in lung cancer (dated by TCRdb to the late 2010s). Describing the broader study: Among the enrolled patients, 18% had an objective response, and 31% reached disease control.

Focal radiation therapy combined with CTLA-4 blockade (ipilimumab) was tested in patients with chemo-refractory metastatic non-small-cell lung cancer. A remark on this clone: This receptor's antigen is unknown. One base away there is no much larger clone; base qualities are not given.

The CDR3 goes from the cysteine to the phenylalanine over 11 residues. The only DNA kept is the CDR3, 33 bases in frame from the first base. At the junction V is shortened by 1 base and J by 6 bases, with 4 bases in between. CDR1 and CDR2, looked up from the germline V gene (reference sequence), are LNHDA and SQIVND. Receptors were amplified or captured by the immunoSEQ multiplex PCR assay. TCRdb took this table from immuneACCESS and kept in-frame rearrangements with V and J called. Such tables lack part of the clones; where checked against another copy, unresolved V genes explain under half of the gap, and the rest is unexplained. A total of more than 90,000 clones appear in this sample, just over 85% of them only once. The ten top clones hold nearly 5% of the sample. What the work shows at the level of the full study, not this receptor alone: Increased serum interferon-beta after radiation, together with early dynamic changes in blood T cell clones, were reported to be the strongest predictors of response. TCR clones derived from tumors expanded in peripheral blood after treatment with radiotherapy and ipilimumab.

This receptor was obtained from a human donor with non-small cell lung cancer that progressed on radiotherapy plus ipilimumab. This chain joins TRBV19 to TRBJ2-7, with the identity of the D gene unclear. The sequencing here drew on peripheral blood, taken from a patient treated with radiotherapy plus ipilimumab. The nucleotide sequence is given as TGTGCCAGTAGTATAGGTGGCGAGCAGTACTTC. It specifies CASSIGGEQYF.